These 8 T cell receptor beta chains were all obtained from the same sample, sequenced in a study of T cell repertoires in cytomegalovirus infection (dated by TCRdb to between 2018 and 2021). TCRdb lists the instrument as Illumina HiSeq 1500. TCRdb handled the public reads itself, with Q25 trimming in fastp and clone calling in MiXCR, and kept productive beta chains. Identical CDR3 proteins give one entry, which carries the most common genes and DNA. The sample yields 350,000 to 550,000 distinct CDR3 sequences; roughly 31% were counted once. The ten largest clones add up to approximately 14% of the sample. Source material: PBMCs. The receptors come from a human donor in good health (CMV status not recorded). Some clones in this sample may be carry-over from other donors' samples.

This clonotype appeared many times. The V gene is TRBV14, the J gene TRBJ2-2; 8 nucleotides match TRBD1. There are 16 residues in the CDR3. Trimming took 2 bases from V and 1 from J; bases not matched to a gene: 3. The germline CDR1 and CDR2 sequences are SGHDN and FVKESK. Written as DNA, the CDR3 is TGTGCCAGCAGCCAAAGGACAGGGATGAACACCGGGGAGCTGTTTTTT. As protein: CASSQRTGMNTGELFF.

The DNA for the CDR3 is TGTGCCAGCAGCTACGTCATTTCGGGGGCTGAAGCTTTCTTT. Translated, it gives CASSYVISGAEAFF. The chain couples TRBV7-9 to TRBJ1-1; perhaps TRBD1 as D (5 bases). Trimming stripped 4 bases from V and 6 bases from J, with 15 bases between. Looked up from germline, CDR1 is SEHNR and CDR2 is FQNEAQ (reference sequence). This CDR3 contains 14 residues.

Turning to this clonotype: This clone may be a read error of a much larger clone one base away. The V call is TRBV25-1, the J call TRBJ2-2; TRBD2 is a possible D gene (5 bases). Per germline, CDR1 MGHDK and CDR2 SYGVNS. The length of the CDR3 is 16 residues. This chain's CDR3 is CASSTPSKSNTWELFF. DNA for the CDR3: TGTGCCAGCTCGACCCCTAGCAAATCGAACACCTGGGAGCTGTTTTTT.

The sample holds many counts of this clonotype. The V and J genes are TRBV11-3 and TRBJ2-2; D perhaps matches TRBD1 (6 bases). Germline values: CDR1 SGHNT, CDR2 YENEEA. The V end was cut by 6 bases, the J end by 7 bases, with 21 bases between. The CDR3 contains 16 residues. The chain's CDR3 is CASSYRDTGKGGELFF. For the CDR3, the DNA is TGTGCCAGCAGTTACCGGGACACGGGGAAGGGCGGGGAGCTGTTTTTT.

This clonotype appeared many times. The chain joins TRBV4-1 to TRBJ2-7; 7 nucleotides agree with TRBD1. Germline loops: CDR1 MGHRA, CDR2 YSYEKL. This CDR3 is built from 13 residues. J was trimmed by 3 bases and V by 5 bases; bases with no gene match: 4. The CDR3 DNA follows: TGCGCCAGCAGCAGGGACAGCGTCTACGAGCAGTACTTC. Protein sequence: CASSRDSVYEQYF.

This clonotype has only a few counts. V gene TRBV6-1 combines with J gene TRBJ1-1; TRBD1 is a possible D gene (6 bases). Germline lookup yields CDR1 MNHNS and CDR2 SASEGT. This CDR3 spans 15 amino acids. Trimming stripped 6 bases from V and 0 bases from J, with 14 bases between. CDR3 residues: CASSGRGGLNTEAFF. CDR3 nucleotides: TGTGCCAGCAGCGGAAGAGGGGGACTGAACACTGAAGCTTTCTTT.

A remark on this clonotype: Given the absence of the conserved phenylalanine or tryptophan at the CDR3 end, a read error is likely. The CDR3 DNA reads TGCGCCAGCAGCCTGGGACAGGGCTACAATGAGCAGTTCTTA. This gives the protein CASSLGQGYNEQFL. The J gene is TRBJ2-1, the V gene TRBV5-1, with TRBD1 matching 9 bases. V was clipped by 4 bases and J by 3 bases; unmatched bases: 2. This CDR3 is 14 amino acids long. Germline V CDR1 and CDR2: SGHRS, YFSETQ.

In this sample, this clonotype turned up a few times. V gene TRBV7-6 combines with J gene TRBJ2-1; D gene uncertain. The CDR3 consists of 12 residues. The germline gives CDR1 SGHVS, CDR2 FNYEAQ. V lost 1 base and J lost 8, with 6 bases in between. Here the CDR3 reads CASSLETYEQFF. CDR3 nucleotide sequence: TGTGCCAGCAGCTTAGAAACATATGAGCAGTTCTTC.